The entry that follows covers one T cell receptor beta chain sequence. What it binds is not known. This sample includes further DNA sequences coding for the same CDR3. Generated by immunoSEQ multiplex PCR, the TCRdb table keeps only in-frame clones and is missing some. The repertoire holds a few million clones, more than 85% seen once, with around 0.4% in the top ten. This record belongs to a study of shared clonotypes between healthy human individuals. Study-level results: Among the subsets, naive ones generally showed larger estimated richness than memory ones. Among non-shared clonotypes, generation probabilities were lower than among those shared by all four donors. When naive CD4 clonotypes were compared across several donors, about 4.8% were shared. The study sampled only blood, and tissue repertoires likely differ.

This CDR3 is built from 15 residues. V was pared by 2 bases and J by 2 bases, with 1 base of the junction left unmatched. The germline V gene encodes CDR1 SGHDT and CDR2 YYEEEE. The clonotype comes from a man aged 18 to 29 in good health. Some clones in this sample may be carry-over from other donors' samples. Sequencing was performed on naive CD4+ T cells from PBMCs. Subset: CD45RA+ positively selected. The V gene is TRBV5-6, the J gene TRBJ2-1, with TRBD2 matching over 10 bases. The CDR3 region is CASSLLAGPYNEQFF. The CDR3 DNA sequence: TGTGCCAGCAGCTTACTAGCGGGGCCCTACAATGAGCAGTTCTTC.